This T cell receptor beta chain stems from a study of T cell changes during pregnancy in multiple sclerosis. Assay used: immunoSEQ multiplex PCR; TCRdb lists only in-frame clones, some missing. The sample records fewer than 50,000 clones, around 93% being singletons. This CDR3 is 16 amino acids long. Germline values: CDR1 PRHDT, CDR2 FYEKMQ (reference sequence). V shed 2 bases, J shed 4 bases, and the junction held 7 bases outside the gene matches. The clonotype originates from a female donor with multiple sclerosis, enrolled in a pregnancy study. Sample: CD8+ T cells from peripheral blood mononuclear cells, taken after pregnancy. This chain links TRBV13 with TRBJ2-3; TRBD1 agrees at 9 bases. The CDR3 is CASSLLGTGSADTQYF. DNA for the CDR3: TGTGCCAGCAGCTTACTCGGGACAGGGTCTGCAGATACGCAGTATTTT. The full variable domain, its missing parts supplied by reference TRBV13 and TRBJ2-3, is AAGVIQSPRHLIKEKRETATLKCYPIPRHDTVYWYQQGPGQDPQFLISFYEKMQSDKGSIPDRFSAQQFSDYHSELNMSSLELGDSALYFCASSLLGTGSADTQYFGPGTRLTVL.